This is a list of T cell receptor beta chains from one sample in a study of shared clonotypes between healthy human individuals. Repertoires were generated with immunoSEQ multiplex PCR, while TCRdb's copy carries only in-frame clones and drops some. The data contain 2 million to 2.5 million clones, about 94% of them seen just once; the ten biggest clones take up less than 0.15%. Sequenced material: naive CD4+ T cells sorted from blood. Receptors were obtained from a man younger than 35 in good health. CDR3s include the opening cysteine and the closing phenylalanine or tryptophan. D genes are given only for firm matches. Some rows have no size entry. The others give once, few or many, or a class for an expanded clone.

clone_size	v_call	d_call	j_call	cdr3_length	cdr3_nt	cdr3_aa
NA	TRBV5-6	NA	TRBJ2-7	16	TGTGCCAGCAGCCGTCCCGGCTTGTGGGAGACCTACGAGCAGTACTTC	CASSRPGLWETYEQYF
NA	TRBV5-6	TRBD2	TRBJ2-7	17	TGTGCCAGCAGCCCTCCCAGGGGCGGGAGGAAGACCTACGAGCAGTACTTC	CASSPPRGGRKTYEQYF
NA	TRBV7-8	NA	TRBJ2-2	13	TGTGCCAGCAGCCGACTCTCAACCGGGGAGCTGTTTTTT	CASSRLSTGELFF
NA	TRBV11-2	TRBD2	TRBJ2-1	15	TGTGCCAGCAGCCCTTTAGCGGGGGGGCATAATGAGCAGTTCTTC	CASSPLAGGHNEQFF
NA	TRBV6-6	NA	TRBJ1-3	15	TGTGCCAGCAGTTACGGTATGGAGTCAGGAAACACCATATATTTT	CASSYGMESGNTIYF
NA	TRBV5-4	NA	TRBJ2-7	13	TGTGCCAGCAGCTTCTGGGGGAAGTACGAGCAGTACTTC	CASSFWGKYEQYF
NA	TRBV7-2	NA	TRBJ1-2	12	TGTGCCAGCAGCTTAGCCAGCTATGGCTACACCTTC	CASSLASYGYTF
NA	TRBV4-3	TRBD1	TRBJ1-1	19	TGCGCCAGCAGCCAAGCGACGACAGGGGCAGTTATACAGAACACTGAAGCTTTCTTT	CASSQATTGAVIQNTEAFF
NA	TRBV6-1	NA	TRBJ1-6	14	TGTGCCAGCAGTGACAGTCCCTATAATTCACCCCTCCACTTT	CASSDSPYNSPLHF
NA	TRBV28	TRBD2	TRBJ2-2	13	TGTGCCAGCCGGTCCCGGGACTATGGGGAGCTGTTTTTT	CASRSRDYGELFF
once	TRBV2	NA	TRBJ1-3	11	TGTGCCAGCACGCAGGCGAACACCATATATTTT	CASTQANTIYF
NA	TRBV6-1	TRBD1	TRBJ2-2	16	TGTGCCAGCAGTGAAAGGAGGGACAGGGCCACCGGGGAGCTGTTTTTT	CASSERRDRATGELFF
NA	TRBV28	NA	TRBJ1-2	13	TGTGCCATCTCGCGGGGAGCTAACTATGGCTACACCTTC	CAISRGANYGYTF
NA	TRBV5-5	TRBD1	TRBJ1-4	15	TGTGCCAGCAAACCCACCGGCGGGACAGGAGAAAAACTGTTTTTT	CASKPTGGTGEKLFF
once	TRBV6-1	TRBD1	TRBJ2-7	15	TGTGCCAGCAGGACAGGACAGGATGGGTCTTACGAGCAGTACTTC	CASRTGQDGSYEQYF
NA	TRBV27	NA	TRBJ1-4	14	TGTGCCAGCAGTTTCCAGGGGTTCAGTGAAAAACTGTTTTTT	CASSFQGFSEKLFF
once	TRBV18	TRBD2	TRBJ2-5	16	TGTGCCAGCTCACCACCAGGACTAGCGCTAGAGGAGACCCAGTACTTC	CASSPPGLALEETQYF
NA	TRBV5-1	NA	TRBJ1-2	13	TGCGCCAGCAGCTTGGAAGGACCGTATGGCTACACCTTC	CASSLEGPYGYTF
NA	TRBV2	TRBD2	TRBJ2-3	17	TGTGCCAGCAGTGAGAGCGGGGGAGGGCCGAGCACAGATACGCAGTATTTT	CASSESGGGPSTDTQYF
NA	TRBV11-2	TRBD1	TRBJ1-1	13	TGTGCCAGCAGCCCCGACAGGGACCCTGAAGCTTTCTTT	CASSPDRDPEAFF
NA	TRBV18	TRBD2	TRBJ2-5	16	TGTGCCAGCTCCCCCGGGACTAGCGGGGACCAAGAGACCCAGTACTTC	CASSPGTSGDQETQYF
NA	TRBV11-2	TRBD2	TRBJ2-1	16	TGTGCCAGCAGCTTAGTACTAGCGGGGGGGTACAATGAGCAGTTCTTC	CASSLVLAGGYNEQFF
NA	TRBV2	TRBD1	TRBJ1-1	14	TGTGCCAGCAGACCGGGACAGGGGAACACTGAAGCTTTCTTT	CASRPGQGNTEAFF
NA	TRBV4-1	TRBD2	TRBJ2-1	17	TGCGCCAGCAGCCAGGGGGAAACTAGCGGGGGTTACAATGAGCAGTTCTTC	CASSQGETSGGYNEQFF
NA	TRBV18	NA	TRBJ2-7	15	TGTGCCAGCTCACCCTCCCCACAGGGCACCTACGAGCAGTACTTC	CASSPSPQGTYEQYF
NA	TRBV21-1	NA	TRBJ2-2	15	TGTGCCAGCAGCAAAAGGTTGGGGGGCACCGGGGAGCTGTTTTTT	CASSKRLGGTGELFF
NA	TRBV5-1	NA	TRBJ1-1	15	TGCGCCAGCAGCTTGCAACGGGACGTGAACACTGAAGCTTTCTTT	CASSLQRDVNTEAFF
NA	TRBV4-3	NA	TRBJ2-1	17	TGCGCCAGCAGCCAAGATTTAGGACAGATCTCCTACAATGAGCAGTTCTTC	CASSQDLGQISYNEQFF
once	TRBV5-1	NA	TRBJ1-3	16	TGCGCCAGCAGCTTGATGGTGATGGGGAGCGGAAACACCATATATTTT	CASSLMVMGSGNTIYF
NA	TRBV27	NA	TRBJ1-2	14	TGTGCCAGCAGTATTGAACAGGGAACGAGAGGCTACACCTTC	CASSIEQGTRGYTF
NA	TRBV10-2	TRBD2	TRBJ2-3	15	TGCGCCAGCAGTGGGGGACTAGCGGGGCCAGATACGCAGTATTTT	CASSGGLAGPDTQYF
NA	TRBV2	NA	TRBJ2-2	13	TGTGCCAGCAGTAGGGAGAACACCGGGGAGCTGTTTTTT	CASSRENTGELFF
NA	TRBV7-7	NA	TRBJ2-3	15	TGTGCTAGCAGCCCAAGGGGTCTAAGCACAGATACGCAGTATTTT	CASSPRGLSTDTQYF
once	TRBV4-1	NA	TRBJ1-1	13	TGCGCCAGCAGCCAAGTTCTGGCCGGCGGCAGAAGATTT	CASSQVLAGGRRF
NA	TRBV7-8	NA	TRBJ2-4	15	TGTGCCAGCAGCTTAGGGGCTCCATCCAAAAACATTCAGTACTTC	CASSLGAPSKNIQYF
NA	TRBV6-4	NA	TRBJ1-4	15	TGTGCCAGCAGTCAAGACCGCCCCCCGGGTGAAAAACTGTTTTTT	CASSQDRPPGEKLFF
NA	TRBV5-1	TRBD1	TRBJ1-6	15	TGCGCCAGCAGCCTGGGACAGTCCTATAATTCACCCCTCCACTTT	CASSLGQSYNSPLHF
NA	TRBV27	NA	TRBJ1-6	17	TGTGCCAGCACCAAAGGTATAGGAGACTCCTATAATTCACCCCTCCACTTT	CASTKGIGDSYNSPLHF
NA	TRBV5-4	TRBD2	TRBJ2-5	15	TGTGCCAGCAGCCTAGGGACTAGCGGGAGGGAGACCCAGTACTTC	CASSLGTSGRETQYF
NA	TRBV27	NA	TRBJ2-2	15	TGTGCCAGCAGTTCCGGGGGCGAGCTCACCGGGGAGCTGTTTTTT	CASSSGGELTGELFF
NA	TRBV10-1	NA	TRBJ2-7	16	TGCGCCAGCAGTGATCACGGGGATTGGAGCTCCTACGAGCAGTACTTC	CASSDHGDWSSYEQYF
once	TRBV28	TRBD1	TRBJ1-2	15	TGTGCCAGCAGTCCTGGACAGGGCTTTTCGTATGGCTACACCTTC	CASSPGQGFSYGYTF
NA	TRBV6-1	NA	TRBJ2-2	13	TGTGCCAGCAGTGAATCCGGGGGCGGGGAGCTGTTTTTT	CASSESGGGELFF
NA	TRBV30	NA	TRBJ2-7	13	TGTGCCTGGAGTCTTCGGGGGCGGTACGAGCAGTACTTC	CAWSLRGRYEQYF
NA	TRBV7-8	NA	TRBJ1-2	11	TGTGCCAGCGGACGGGACTATGGCTACACCTTC	CASGRDYGYTF
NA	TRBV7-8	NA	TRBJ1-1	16	TGTGCCAGCAGCTTAAGAGTAGCAGGGTGGGGCACTGAAGCTTTCTTT	CASSLRVAGWGTEAFF
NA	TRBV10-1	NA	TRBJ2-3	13	TGCGCCAGCAGTGAGTCCCCGACAGATACGCAGTATTTT	CASSESPTDTQYF
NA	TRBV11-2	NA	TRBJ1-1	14	TGTGCCAGCAGCTTACAGCATCTCGGGACTGAAGCTTTCTTT	CASSLQHLGTEAFF
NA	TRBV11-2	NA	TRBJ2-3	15	TGTGCCAGCAGTCCGGCGGGACATTCATCAGATACGCAGTATTTT	CASSPAGHSSDTQYF